This paragraph covers one TCR beta chain sequence. What it binds is not known. The PCR had 60 Vbeta and 13 Jbeta primers. Assay used: immunoSEQ multiplex PCR; TCRdb lists only in-frame clones, some missing. The table includes 100,000 to 150,000 clones, roughly 80% detected once. This entry comes from a study of cytomegalovirus exposure and HLA in healthy donors. Whole-study context: Among 150 million to 200 million T cells, an earlier analysis found 90 million to 130 million unique TCR beta sequences. Genotyping showed around 81% of roughly 390 donors falling in the Caucasian-associated ancestry cluster. Around 77 million unique TCRs from HLA-typed donors made up an early data release.

Study conclusions and caveats: For most subjects, TCR beta sequences were reported to predict HLA-A and HLA-B alleles with accuracy.

The sequence was obtained from a young man in good health and CMV-seropositive. Sequencing input: PBMCs.

CDR3 bases: TGTGCCAGTACCGCCAGGGTTAATTCACCCCTCCACTTT. Translating it yields CASTARVNSPLHF. The rearrangement uses TRBV27 and TRBJ1-6, with TRBD1 as a possible D gene (5 bases). The ends were cut back, 9 bases at V and 6 bases at J, with 12 bases in the middle. The V gene's germline CDR1 is MNHEY and CDR2 SMNVEV (reference sequence). The CDR3 spans 13 residues.